These T cell receptor beta chains were read from a single sample in a study of T cells in localized non-small cell lung cancer. Using immunoSEQ multiplex PCR, the repertoire was profiled, and TCRdb retains in-frame clones only, with some absent. The sample yields fewer than 9,000 clones, about 87% seen once. Material: peripheral blood, obtained before any cancer treatment. Source of these receptors: a male donor aged 60 or older with stage III lung adenocarcinoma. Both conserved end residues are part of each CDR3. D genes are given only for firm matches. Clone size, where shown, is once, few, many, or a class for clones that have expanded.

TRBV19,NA,TRBJ2-4,NA,17,TGTGCCAGTAGCCCGGAGTCGGGACCCCTAGCCAAAAACATTCAGTACTTC,CASSPESGPLAKNIQYF
TRBV7-8,once,TRBJ2-1,TRBD2,15,TGTGCCAGCGTCCCTGACGGGGGGGCGGGCAATGAGCAGTTCTTC,CASVPDGGAGNEQFF
TRBV5-1,few,TRBJ1-1,NA,13,TGCGCCAGCAGCTTGAGGCCGAACACTGAAGCTTTCTTT,CASSLRPNTEAFF
TRBV7-3,NA,TRBJ2-7,TRBD1,16,TGTGCCAGCAGCTCCTACCGGGACAGCGTTTCCTACGAGCAGTACTTC,CASSSYRDSVSYEQYF
TRBV18,few,TRBJ2-3,NA,15,TGTGCCAGCTCACCACCGAGGGTGGGGTCAGATACGCAGTATTTT,CASSPPRVGSDTQYF
TRBV19,NA,TRBJ1-5,NA,14,TGTGCCAGTAGCCAACAGGGTAAGGGTCAGCCCCAGCATTTT,CASSQQGKGQPQHF
TRBV30,NA,TRBJ1-1,TRBD1,14,TGTGCCGTGGAGGCCGCAGGGGGATACACTGAAGCTTTCTTT,CAVEAAGGYTEAFF
TRBV5-1,NA,TRBJ2-1,NA,12,TGCGCCAGCAGCCTAGCGTTCGATGAGCAGTTCTTC,CASSLAFDEQFF
TRBV5-1,once,TRBJ2-1,NA,15,TGCGCCAGCAGCTTGGGAGGGCAGATGTACAATGAGCAGTTCTTC,CASSLGGQMYNEQFF
TRBV11-2,NA,TRBJ2-1,NA,11,TGTGCCAGCAGCTCCGTCAGGGAGCAGTTCTTC,CASSSVREQFF
TRBV7-6,NA,TRBJ2-1,TRBD1,16,TGTGCCAGCAGCTCGTCCGGGACAGGGACCTACAATGAGCAGTTCTTC,CASSSSGTGTYNEQFF
TRBV27,NA,TRBJ2-7,NA,12,TGTGCCAGCAGTTTTTTGAGGGGCGAGCAGTACTTC,CASSFLRGEQYF
TRBV19,NA,TRBJ2-7,TRBD1,15,TGTGCCAGTAGTCCTGAGGACAGGGGATCCTACGAGCAGTACTTC,CASSPEDRGSYEQYF
TRBV27,NA,TRBJ2-6,TRBD1,18,TGTGCCAGCCTCCCCTGGGGACAGGGAGACTCTGGGGCCAACGTCCTGACTTTC,CASLPWGQGDSGANVLTF
TRBV27,NA,TRBJ1-1,NA,14,TGTGCCAGCATCGACAGGAGCGTGAACACTGAAGCTTTCTTT,CASIDRSVNTEAFF
TRBV4-3,NA,TRBJ2-1,NA,14,TGCGCCAGCAGCCAAGAGAGGGCTGTCAGTGAGCAGTTCTTC,CASSQERAVSEQFF
TRBV5-4,NA,TRBJ1-1,NA,15,TGTGCCAGCAGCTTGGGTCTTGGGCAGTCCACTGAAGCTTTCTTT,CASSLGLGQSTEAFF
TRBV25-1,NA,TRBJ1-4,TRBD1,15,TGTGCCAGCAGTGAAGGGGGACAGGGGGGTGAAAAACTGTTTTTT,CASSEGGQGGEKLFF
TRBV28,NA,TRBJ2-7,NA,14,TGTGCCAGCAGTTTAGAGGACCTGTCCTACGAGCAGTACTTC,CASSLEDLSYEQYF
TRBV2,NA,TRBJ1-2,NA,13,TGTGCCAGCAGGGGGCGGATCGGCTATGGCTACACCTTC,CASRGRIGYGYTF
TRBV7-6,NA,TRBJ2-1,NA,15,TGTGCCAGCAGCTCTAAGGGGAGTGGCCACAATGAGCAGTTCTTC,CASSSKGSGHNEQFF
TRBV14,NA,TRBJ1-1,NA,14,TGTGCCAGCAGCTCACAGGCTTTGAACACTGAAGCTTTCTTT,CASSSQALNTEAFF